This TCR beta chain was observed in a study of glioma-infiltrating T cells. This clonotype was detected a few times. Its matching antigen is unknown. The iRepertoire nested amplicon-rescue multiplex PCR amplified TCR alpha and beta CDR3s from RNA. Input was 100-400 ng of tissue mRNA or PBMC total RNA. A single record per CDR3 protein comes from TCRdb applying MiXCR to the multiplex PCR reads. The sample comprises approximately 100,000 distinct CDR3 sequences, under 30% of which are singletons, and under 45% rests with the top ten. Study-wide results and caveats: Non-neoplastic patients had below-expected tissue-blood divergence, while all gliomas exceeded expectation. Very few CDR3 sequences were shared between tissue and blood.

V lost 7 bases to trimming and J lost 5 bases, with 8 bases between them. The germline V gene encodes CDR1 LNHDA and CDR2 SQIVND (reference sequence). This CDR3 is built from 11 residues. J is TRBJ2-5 and V is TRBV19; no clear D gene. This TCR was recovered from a human donor with low-grade glioma or glioblastoma, undergoing nonglioma brain surgery, or in good health (not recorded which). Material for sequencing was glioma tissue, nonneoplastic brain tissue, or PBMCs (not recorded which). The CDR3 nucleotides are TGTGCCAGTATATCCGGGGAGACCCAGTACTTC. It yields the protein CASISGETQYF. Looking up the rest from reference TRBV19 and TRBJ2-5 gives the full variable domain: DGGITQSPKYLFRKEGQNVTLSCEQNLNHDAMYWYRQDPGQGLRLIYYSQIVNDFQKGDIAEGYSVSREKKESFPLTVTSAQKNPTAFYLCASISGETQYFGPGTRLLVL.